This passage covers 32 T cell receptor beta chains from one sample sequenced in a study of beta chain features in type 1 diabetes. cDNA synthesis used the whole RNA isolate, giving expressed TCRB sequences. Data came from immunoSEQ multiplex PCR; TCRdb stores just in-frame clones and leaves some out. Of hundreds of thousands of clones in the sample, around 65% were seen once. Material: naive CD4+ T cells from blood. The source is a man younger than 40 in good health.

This clone was seen more than once but under ten times. In nucleotides, the CDR3 is TGTGCCTGGAGTTTGGACAGGGGTGGAGAGCAGTACTTC. Its protein product is CAWSLDRGGEQYF. This rearrangement joins TRBV30 to TRBJ2-7; 9 positions agree with TRBD1. In germline, CDR1 is GTSNPN, CDR2 SVGIG (reference sequence). J lost 7 bases, V lost 2 bases, and 6 bases had no gene match. CDR3 size: 13 residues. Variable domain in full (rest from reference TRBV30 and TRBJ2-7): SQTIHQWPATLVQPVGSPLSLECTVEGTSNPNLYWYRQAAGRGLQLLFYSVGIGQISSEVPQNLSASRPQDRQFILSSKKLLLSDSGFYLCAWSLDRGGEQYFGPGTRLTVT.

J is TRBJ2-7 and V is TRBV28; D unresolved. Trimming took off 4 bases at V and 2 bases at J, with 15 bases between the two ends. Germline CDR1 and CDR2: MDHEN and SYDVKM. The CDR3 spans 15 residues. The CDR3 coding sequence is TGTGCCAGCAGTTCGACAAGAACGAACCCCTACGAGCAGTACTTC. It codes for CASSSTRTNPYEQYF.

This chain uses TRBV7-2 with TRBJ1-1, with TRBD1 as a possible D gene (5 bases). The CDR3 consists of 14 residues. The V gene's germline CDR1 is SGHTA and CDR2 FQGNSA. The ends were cut back, 5 bases at V and 1 base at J, with 11 bases in the middle. CDR3 sequence: CASSPLGANTEAFF. CDR3 bases: TGTGCCAGCAGCCCCCTTGGGGCGAACACTGAAGCTTTCTTT.

Worth noting for this clone: The same CDR3 also results from other DNA sequences found in this sample. V and J are TRBV7-9 and TRBJ1-1; D call uncertain. Between the trimmed V and J ends, which lost 1 base and 0 bases, there was a span of 6 bases. CDR1 is SEHNR, CDR2 FQNEAQ, per germline (reference sequence). The CDR3 totals 14 residues. The CDR3: CASSLEGMNTEAFF. The CDR3 region has the DNA TGTGCCAGCAGCTTAGAAGGGATGAACACTGAAGCTTTCTTT. Full variable domain (remainder filled in from reference TRBV7-9 and TRBJ1-1): DTGVSQNPRHKITKRGQNVTFRCDPISEHNRLYWYRQTLGQGPEFLTYFQNEAQLEKSRLLSDRFSAERPKGSFSTLEIQRTEQGDSAMYLCASSLEGMNTEAFFGQGTRLTVV.

This chain uses TRBV4-3 with TRBJ2-1; 15 bases line up with TRBD2. The CDR3 has 19 amino acids. The ends lost 1 base at V and 7 bases at J; junction bases unmatched: 11. The germline gives CDR1 LGHNA, CDR2 YSLEER. This CDR3 reads CASSQGPGRGTSGRNEQFF. CDR3 DNA: TGCGCCAGCAGCCAAGGGCCCGGGAGAGGGACTAGCGGGAGGAATGAGCAGTTCTTC.

This rearrangement joins TRBV4-1 to TRBJ2-7; TRBD1 matches 9 bases. Germline V gene lookup returns CDR1 MGHRA and CDR2 YSYEKL. This CDR3 spans 15 amino acids. The J segment lost 6 bases and the V segment lost 0 bases, leaving 6 bases of the junction unmatched. The CDR3 nucleotides read TGCGCCAGCAGCCAAGATGCAGGGACAGGGCGCGAGCAGTACTTC. Translated, it gives CASSQDAGTGREQYF.

The chain combines TRBV28 with TRBJ2-4; tentatively, D is TRBD2 (5 bases). The CDR3 has 15 amino acids. Trimming removed 10 bases at V and 1 base at J, with 17 bases between. Germline loops: CDR1 MDHEN, CDR2 SYDVKM. CDR3 DNA sequence: TGTGCCAACTGGAGGCAGGTCACGGCCAAAAACATTCAGTACTTC. Amino acid sequence: CANWRQVTAKNIQYF.

The chain couples TRBV10-3 to TRBJ2-7; D is undetermined. Germline V gene lookup returns CDR1 ENHRY and CDR2 SYGVKD. Trimming removed 4 bases from V and 5 bases from J, with 6 bases in between. The CDR3 runs 11 residues. For the CDR3, the DNA is TGTGCCATCAGTGTTCTGAACGAGCAGTACTTC. This sequence encodes CAISVLNEQYF.

Notes on this clone: The same CDR3 can be traced to other DNA sequences in this sample. This sequence joins TRBV29-1 and TRBJ2-3; D is unresolved. The CDR3 spans 12 residues. V was cut by 2 bases and J by 1 base, with 4 bases left in between. Germline V lookup: CDR1 SQVTM, CDR2 ANQGSEA. DNA of the CDR3: TGCAGCGTTGAATCTGGCACAGATACGCAGTATTTT. Protein sequence: CSVESGTDTQYF.

This clone was seen only a few times. The chain employs TRBV30 and TRBJ1-1; 9 positions match TRBD1. Germline V gives CDR1 GTSNPN, CDR2 SVGIG (reference sequence). V was clipped by 2 bases and J by 4 bases; unmatched bases: 8. CDR3 length: 15 amino acids. The CDR3 loop is CAWSSGQGVSTEAFF. In DNA form, the CDR3 reads TGTGCCTGGAGTTCGGGACAGGGCGTCTCCACTGAAGCTTTCTTT.

The chain recombines TRBV15 with TRBJ2-7, with TRBD1 matching 8 bases. Germline trimming cut 1 base from V and 2 bases from J; bases unmatched to any gene: 4. The CDR3 has 15 residues. Looked up from germline, CDR1 is LNHNV and CDR2 is YYDKDF (reference sequence). CDR3 coding DNA: TGTGCCACCAGCAGAGTAGGGACAGGAGCCTACGAGCAGTACTTC. Amino acids: CATSRVGTGAYEQYF.

The rearrangement links TRBV29-1 to TRBJ2-5; possibly TRBD1 for D (6 bases). V was shortened by 6 bases and J by 6 bases, with 26 bases between the two germline ends. CDR1 and CDR2 (germline): SQVTM, ANQGSEA. CDR3 size: 16 residues. The CDR3 region has the DNA TGCAGCGTCTCCTCTGGGGGCCTCTCCTACCCTCAGACCCAGTACTTC. Translation gives CSVSSGGLSYPQTQYF.

CDR3: CASSDRGLGNQPQHF. The CDR3 DNA reads TGTGCCAGCAGTGACAGGGGGCTTGGCAATCAGCCCCAGCATTTT. The rearrangement links TRBV25-1 to TRBJ1-5; 8 nucleotides align to TRBD1. V lost 3 bases and J lost 2; bases outside the gene matches: 3. CDR3 length: 15 amino acids. The V gene's germline CDR1 is MGHDK and CDR2 SYGVNS.

A word on this clone: Other DNA sequences in the sample encode the same CDR3. The chain links TRBV9 to TRBJ1-1, with D unresolved. V was pared by 0 bases and J by 1 base, with 4 bases between. The CDR3 sequence is 13 residues long. CDR1 is SGDLS, CDR2 YYNGEE, per germline. The CDR3 nucleotides are TGTGCCAGCAGCGTAGACCGGAACACTGAAGCTTTCTTT. Protein product: CASSVDRNTEAFF.

The chain has TRBV28 and TRBJ2-1, with TRBD1 matching over 10 bases. V dropped 3 bases and J dropped 8; count of bases not matched to a gene: 4. CDR1 is MDHEN, CDR2 SYDVKM, per germline. This CDR3 has 14 residues. In nucleotides, the CDR3 is TGTGCCAGCAGTTTGGGACAGGGGTTCGATGAGCAGTTCTTC. Its protein product is CASSLGQGFDEQFF.

The CDR3 sequence: CASSNPGLDGYTF. The DNA of the CDR3 is TGTGCCAGCAGTAATCCCGGATTGGATGGCTACACCTTC. The chain carries TRBV6-4 and TRBJ1-2; the D is unclear. From germline, CDR1 is MRHNA and CDR2 SNTAGT. Trimming removed 5 bases from V and 6 bases from J, with 13 bases in between. The CDR3 sequence is 13 residues long.

CDR3 DNA: TGTGCCTTGGGACGGGGCTATGGCTACACCTTC. Translated: CALGRGYGYTF. This rearrangement joins TRBV30 to TRBJ1-2; D may be TRBD1 (5 bases). Germline V gene data show CDR1 as GTSNPN and CDR2 as SVGIG (reference sequence). This CDR3 contains 11 residues. V shed 7 bases and J shed 4 bases, with 10 bases lying between them.

The J gene is TRBJ2-1, the V gene TRBV29-1, with 14 positions matching TRBD2. J gave up 3 bases and V 7 bases, and 5 bases lay outside the gene matches. The germline V gene has CDR1 SQVTM and CDR2 ANQGSEA. The CDR3 length is 15 residues. The CDR3 sequence: CSARTSGRFYNEQFF. For the CDR3, the DNA is TGCAGCGCCCGGACTAGCGGGAGGTTCTACAATGAGCAGTTCTTC.

The gene calls are TRBV7-8 and TRBJ1-6; D is undetermined. CDR3 length: 15 residues. The germline CDR1 and CDR2 sequences are SGHVS and FQNEAQ. Deletions cut 2 bases from V and 7 bases from J, with 12 bases between. The CDR3 loop is CASSLRVVPNSPLHF. DNA for the CDR3: TGTGCCAGCAGCTTACGGGTAGTCCCAAATTCACCCCTCCACTTT.

The rearrangement links TRBV7-2 to TRBJ2-7; 8 nucleotides align to TRBD2. Germline lookup yields CDR1 SGHTA and CDR2 FQGNSA. This CDR3 spans 15 amino acids. V dropped 5 bases and J dropped 6; count of bases not matched to a gene: 12. This CDR3 is CASSGKPGLDFEQYF. The CDR3 DNA sequence: TGTGCCAGCAGCGGAAAACCGGGACTAGACTTCGAGCAGTACTTC.

V and J are TRBV30 and TRBJ2-7; 7 bases match TRBD1. CDR1 and CDR2 (germline): GTSNPN, SVGIG (reference sequence). V trimming: 2 bases; J trimming: 6 bases; junction bases outside the gene matches: 7. This CDR3 region has 13 residues. CDR3 coding DNA: TGTGCCTGGAGTCAGGACAGGTCCAGCGAGCAGTACTTC. This sequence encodes CAWSQDRSSEQYF.

In this sample, this clone turned up a few times. CDR3 loop: CASSFRYSEGPDTQYF. The CDR3 DNA sequence: TGTGCCAGCAGCTTTCGTTACAGCGAGGGGCCAGATACGCAGTATTTT. The V call is TRBV7-2, the J call TRBJ2-3; the D call may be TRBD1 or TRBD2 (5 bases each). Between the trimmed V and J ends, which lost 3 bases and 4 bases, there was a span of 17 bases. The CDR3 consists of 16 residues. Germline V lookup: CDR1 SGHTA, CDR2 FQGNSA.

This clone is a singleton in its sample. The chain joins TRBV5-1 to TRBJ2-5; a weak D match, TRBD1 (6 bases). The CDR3 is 13 amino acids. The germline V and J ends were trimmed by 3 bases and 5 bases, with 11 bases remaining between them. CDR1 SGHRS and CDR2 YFSETQ come from the germline V gene. CDR3 region: CASSSRTEETQYF. The CDR3 DNA follows: TGCGCCAGCAGCTCTAGGACAGAGGAGACCCAGTACTTC.

V is TRBV30 and J is TRBJ1-2; a weak D match, TRBD1 (5 bases). The CDR3 is 14 residues long. Germline V gene sequence: CDR1 GTSNPN, CDR2 SVGIG (reference sequence). V lost 5 bases and J 4 bases, leaving 17 bases between the germline ends. The CDR3 spells CAWGDGQKGYGYTF. In DNA, the CDR3 is TGTGCCTGGGGCGACGGACAAAAAGGCTATGGCTACACCTTC.

The chain has TRBV11-2 and TRBJ2-5; D uncertain. This CDR3 is 14 amino acids long. V lost 6 bases to trimming and J lost 5 bases, with 16 bases between them. CDR1 is SGHAT, CDR2 FQNNGV, per germline. The CDR3 region has the DNA TGTGCCAGCAGAGACGAGCGACGCCGGGAGACCCAGTACTTC. This translates into CASRDERRRETQYF.

The V and J genes are TRBV25-1 and TRBJ1-2; TRBD1 matches at 9 bases. Germline V gene data show CDR1 as MGHDK and CDR2 as SYGVNS. The trim removed 3 bases at V and 4 bases at J, leaving 6 bases unmatched. CDR3 length: 15 amino acids. CDR3 sequence reads: CASSDGRDRVYGYTF. The CDR3 DNA is TGTGCCAGCAGTGACGGCCGGGACAGGGTCTATGGCTACACCTTC.

This chain joins TRBV9 and TRBJ2-1; the match to TRBD2 covers 11 bases. The CDR3 length is 19 residues. Germline V CDR1 and CDR2: SGDLS, YYNGEE. V shed 1 base, J shed 0 bases, and the junction held 9 bases outside the gene matches. This chain's CDR3 is CASSVTTSGSSSSYNEQFF. Here the CDR3 DNA reads TGTGCCAGCAGCGTAACAACTAGCGGGAGTTCTTCCTCCTACAATGAGCAGTTCTTC.

Only a few counts were recorded for this clone. As DNA, the CDR3 is TGTGCCAGCAGCTTAGCACAGAGCTCCTACGAGCAGTACTTC. Residues: CASSLAQSSYEQYF. The chain combines TRBV11-2 with TRBJ2-7; D not resolved. V shed 1 base and J shed 0 bases, with 7 bases lying between them. There are 14 residues in the CDR3. CDR1 is SGHAT and CDR2 is FQNNGV in the germline V gene.

This chain joins TRBV7-9 and TRBJ2-1; TRBD1 aligns across 8 bases. With 4 bases clipped from V and 0 bases from J, the junction kept 2 bases outside the gene matches. The CDR3 contains 15 residues. Germline values: CDR1 SEHNR, CDR2 FQNEAQ (reference sequence). The CDR3 nucleotides are TGTGCCAGCAGCTCGGGACAGGCCTCCTACAATGAGCAGTTCTTC. Its protein product is CASSSGQASYNEQFF. Drawing the rest from reference TRBV7-9 and TRBJ2-1, the complete variable domain is DTGVSQNPRHKITKRGQNVTFRCDPISEHNRLYWYRQTLGQGPEFLTYFQNEAQLEKSRLLSDRFSAERPKGSFSTLEIQRTEQGDSAMYLCASSSGQASYNEQFFGPGTRLTVL.

The genes are TRBV19 and TRBJ1-1, with D unresolved. The CDR3 is 15 residues long. Germline assignment: CDR1 LNHDA and CDR2 SQIVND (reference sequence). The V end was cut by 3 bases, the J end by 1 base, with 12 bases between. The CDR3 loop reads CASSINRPRNTEAFF. The CDR3 DNA sequence: TGTGCCAGTAGTATTAACCGTCCGAGGAACACTGAAGCTTTCTTT.

The chain is built from TRBV7-6 and TRBJ2-2; no definite D call. Between the trimmed V and J ends, which lost 5 bases and 5 bases, there was a span of 9 bases. CDR1 and CDR2 from the germline V gene are SGHVS and FNYEAQ. This CDR3 contains 13 residues. The chain's CDR3 is CASSPGRTGELFF. As DNA, the CDR3 is TGTGCCAGCAGCCCCGGTAGGACCGGGGAGCTGTTTTTT.

This clone was counted once. The chain uses TRBV30 and TRBJ2-5, with TRBD2 as a possible D gene (5 bases). The tail of the sequence fits TRBJ2-7 better, so the J call may be wrong. The CDR3 covers 12 residues. From germline, CDR1 is GTSNPN and CDR2 SVGIG (reference sequence). CDR3 loop: CAWRGEYYEQYF. CDR3 nucleotide sequence: TGTGCCTGGAGGGGAGAATACTACGAGCAGTACTTC.